The 3 T cell receptor beta chains below come from one sample, sequenced in a study of technical replicates of blood from a handful of donors. Assay: immunoSEQ multiplex PCR; the TCRdb copy retains only in-frame clones and omits some. This table has about 74,000 clones, roughly 94% appearing once. The sample was T cells isolated from PBMCs. These receptors were collected from a human donor in good health.

In its sample, this clone was seen once. The V call is TRBV27, the J call TRBJ2-7; TRBD2 matches 11 bases. The CDR3 sequence is 18 residues long. Germline loops: CDR1 MNHEY, CDR2 SMNVEV (reference sequence). Germline trimming cut 6 bases from V and 2 bases from J; bases unmatched to any gene: 15. This CDR3 reads CASRPREGLTSGTYEQYF. In DNA form, the CDR3 reads TGTGCCAGCAGACCCCGTGAGGGCTTGACTAGCGGGACCTACGAGCAGTACTTC.

The rearrangement links TRBV9 to TRBJ1-1; D is possibly TRBD1 (6 bases). This CDR3 contains 14 residues. Trimming pared 4 bases from V and 1 base from J, leaving 11 bases between. The germline V gene has CDR1 SGDLS and CDR2 YYNGEE. CDR3 protein: CASSQGQRNTEAFF. The DNA for the CDR3 is TGTGCCAGCAGCCAAGGACAGCGGAACACTGAAGCTTTCTTT.

This rearrangement joins TRBV5-4 to TRBJ1-5; no clear D gene. Trimming took 0 bases from V and 1 from J, leaving 8 bases between them. The CDR3 is 15 amino acids. Germline CDR1 and CDR2: SGHNT and YYREEE (reference sequence). The CDR3 region is CASSLESLSNQPQHF. In DNA, the CDR3 is TGTGCCAGCAGCTTGGAATCTTTAAGCAATCAGCCCCAGCATTTT.